The entry that follows covers one TCR beta chain sequence. Which antigen it targets is not known. No quality values exist for individual bases; no much larger clone is one base distant. RNA was extracted using the RNeasy kit, and about 0.45 to 1 microgram was reverse transcribed with random hexamers. The immunoSEQ multiplex PCR assay, which covers 54 Vbeta and 13 Jbeta segments, was used to amplify TCR beta CDR3 regions. Bias from PCR amplification was corrected by using a synthetic template baseline for primer optimization and for computational correction. The original pipeline was this. Reads were annotated to V, D and J genes per IMGT and analyzed with immunoSEQ Analyzer, keeping only productive sequences. Clonality was computed as one minus Shannon entropy normalized by log2 of the number of productive unique sequences. For each patient and control, public and private clones were evaluated among the 100 most prevalent clones. Clones were defined as Susac-specific if absent from the healthy and MS cohorts, from some 1,000 published viral clones and from other ImmuneACCESS disease sequences. The public reads were reprocessed in TCRdb via fastp at Q25 and MiXCR, keeping in-frame beta chains. Each entry merges the rows of one CDR3 protein and shows their most common DNA and genes. TCRdb assigned the V and J calls; the authors' analysis was not used. The sample includes about 120,000 distinct CDR3 sequences, with 92% observed a single time. Clones ranked in the top ten supply over 0.1% of the sample.

These data originate in a study of CD8 T cells in Susac syndrome (dated by TCRdb to between 2018 and 2020). Concerning the study at large: The study used repertoire sequencing to test whether antigen drove CD8+ T cell activation and differentiation in Susac syndrome. The clonality of the CD8+ T cell repertoire was compared across some eleven healthy donors, roughly 14 Susac syndrome patients and about 15 multiple sclerosis patients. General findings and caveats noted by the study authors: The TCR sequencing and HLA analysis was acknowledged to have included a relatively small number of individuals.

The germline V gene specifies SGHTA as CDR1 and FQGTGA as CDR2. From cysteine to phenylalanine, the CDR3 is 13 amino acids long. Here the CDR3 DNA is all that survives: 39 bases in frame from base 1. V drops 2 bases and J drops 0 bases, leaving 4 bases in between. Peripheral blood CD8+ and CD4+ T cells from healthy donors, Susac syndrome patients and multiple sclerosis patients were profiled using high-throughput TCR beta sequencing. The healthy donors served as controls matched for age and sex. CD8+ TEMRA cells were enriched by FACS, while bulk CD8+ and CD4+ T cells were purified by magnetic negative isolation. Blood was drawn into EDTA tubes, processed within 24 hours, and PBMCs were isolated by density gradient centrifugation. PBMCs intended for TCR sequencing were cryopreserved in liquid nitrogen and thawed later in a water bath at 37 degrees C. The sorted or isolated CD4+, CD8+ and CD8+ TEMRA cells reached a purity of at least 90%.

The chain uses TRBV7-3 and TRBJ1-2; the D gene identity is not certain. Sequencing was performed on CD8+ T cells from PBMCs. The source is a human donor in good health. CDR3 sequence: CASSLGANYGYTF. The nucleotide sequence reads TGTGCCAGCAGCTTAGGAGCTAACTATGGCTACACCTTC.